This entry lists 27 T cell receptor beta chains sequenced from one sample in a study of T cells expressing NK-cell markers (dated by TCRdb to the early 2020s). The library was built by means of 5' RACE. TCRdb lists the instrument as Illumina HiSeq 2000. With the reads reprocessed by TCRdb, a single entry stands for each CDR3 protein sequence and no DNA is reported. This sample's table contains about 110,000 distinct CDR3 sequences. The top ten constitute around 20% of the sample. Input material: blood T cells: a sorted CD56 or NKG2C T cell subset, CD4+ or CD8+ T cells, or bulk PBMC T cells (not recorded which). These receptors all stem from a woman aged 18 to 75 in good health.

V gene TRBV29-1 combines with J gene TRBJ2-5. The CDR3 covers 16 residues. Germline CDR1 reads SQVTM; CDR2 reads ANQGSEA. CDR3 loop: CSVVVATERDQETQYF. Full variable domain (rest looked up from reference TRBV29-1 and TRBJ2-5): SAVISQKPSRDICQRGTSLTIQCQVDSQVTMMFWYRQQPGQSLTLIATANQGSEATYESGFVIDKFPISRPNLTFSTLTVSNMSPEDSSIYLCSVVVATERDQETQYFGPGTRLLVL.

V gene TRBV12-3 or TRBV12-4 combines with J gene TRBJ1-1. This CDR3 comprises 11 residues. The CDR3 spells CASSPNSGAFF.

The CDR3 sequence: CASSRPGHGYSEGAFF. The chain recombines TRBV6-2 or TRBV6-3 with TRBJ1-1; TCRdb selects TRBD1, and the lack of DNA leaves this call unchecked. The CDR3 contains 16 residues. Germline assignment: CDR1 MNHEY and CDR2 SVGEGT.

The chain joins TRBV5-1 to TRBJ2-1; the TCRdb D gene call, TRBD1, has no DNA to confirm it. CDR1 is SGHRS and CDR2 is YFSETQ in the germline V gene. The CDR3 extends over 16 amino acids. CDR3 sequence: CASYPFPGQGVNEQFF.

The rearrangement links TRBV29-1 to TRBJ2-3; there is no DNA to check the TCRdb D call of TRBD2. Per the germline V gene, CDR1 is SQVTM and CDR2 is ANQGSEA. The CDR3 loop spans 14 amino acids. The CDR3 loop is CSVHGLANTDTQYF.

The chain uses TRBV12-3 or TRBV12-4 and TRBJ2-3. The CDR3 runs 13 residues. This CDR3 is CASSSDGSHTQYF.

The chain carries TRBV30 and TRBJ1-3. This CDR3 contains 13 residues. CDR1 GTSNPN and CDR2 SVGIG come from the germline V gene (reference sequence). The CDR3 is CAWSVSSGNTIYF.

The chain recombines TRBV7-6 with TRBJ1-5. Germline assignment: CDR1 SGHVS and CDR2 FNYEAQ. The length of the CDR3 is 14 residues. The CDR3 here is CASSLGLYNQPQHF.

The rearrangement links TRBV15 to TRBJ2-3. The CDR3 is made up of 14 amino acids. CDR1 and CDR2 from the germline V gene are LNHNV and YYDKDF (reference sequence). CDR3 in amino acids: CATASDDYPDTQYF.

The genes are TRBV4-3 and TRBJ2-7; with no DNA, the TCRdb D assignment of TRBD1 cannot be verified. The germline CDR1 and CDR2 sequences are LGHNA and YSLEER. The CDR3 length is 15 residues. CDR3: CASSQVGGIGYEQYF.

The V call is TRBV5-1, the J call TRBJ1-1. This CDR3 spans 15 amino acids. Germline CDR1 SGHRS, CDR2 YFSETQ. The CDR3: CASSLAGPDFTEAFF.

J is TRBJ2-7 and V is TRBV7-8; the D gene TCRdb calls, TRBD1, cannot be checked with no DNA. The CDR3 length is 14 residues. The V gene's germline CDR1 is SGHVS and CDR2 FQNEAQ. The CDR3 reads CASSLGTGDFEQYF.

This chain joins TRBV29-1 and TRBJ2-7; the D call of TRBD1 rests on TCRdb alone, since no DNA is present to check it. The germline gives CDR1 SQVTM, CDR2 ANQGSEA. The CDR3 consists of 14 residues. The CDR3 sequence is CSVEGTGGIYEQYF.

The CDR3 is CASSYEGGPGGYF. J is TRBJ2-3 and V is TRBV6-2 or TRBV6-3; TCRdb picks TRBD2, but there is no DNA to check that call. This CDR3 has 13 residues. Per the germline V gene, CDR1 is MNHEY and CDR2 is SVGEGT.

J is TRBJ2-5 and V is TRBV29-1; TCRdb outputs TRBD1, but without DNA this stays unchecked. CDR1 is SQVTM and CDR2 is ANQGSEA in the germline V gene. This CDR3 has 14 residues. This CDR3 reads CSVRTGGAGETQYF. The full variable domain, with the rest looked up from reference TRBV29-1 and TRBJ2-5, is SAVISQKPSRDICQRGTSLTIQCQVDSQVTMMFWYRQQPGQSLTLIATANQGSEATYESGFVIDKFPISRPNLTFSTLTVSNMSPEDSSIYLCSVRTGGAGETQYFGPGTRLLVL.

CDR3 sequence reads: CASSMGTRTQETQYF. V gene TRBV19 combines with J gene TRBJ2-5; TCRdb's D call of TRBD2 is untestable without DNA. The germline V gene has CDR1 LNHDA and CDR2 SQIVND (reference sequence). The CDR3 is made up of 15 amino acids.

The V call is TRBV5-1, the J call TRBJ2-5; there is no DNA to check the TCRdb D call of TRBD1. The CDR3 totals 15 residues. Germline V gene lookup returns CDR1 SGHRS and CDR2 YFSETQ. CDR3: CASSYSGAGQETQYF.

This chain uses TRBV12-3 or TRBV12-4 with TRBJ2-2; TCRdb's D call of TRBD2 is untestable without DNA. This CDR3 contains 20 residues. The CDR3 spells CASSSSPSGLAGGGTGELFF.

This chain connects TRBV12-3 or TRBV12-4 to TRBJ2-7; TCRdb designates TRBD2, a call that cannot be tested without DNA. The CDR3 runs to 15 residues. CDR3 residues: CASSAPGTAYYEQYF.

The chain carries TRBV20-1 and TRBJ1-5. The germline V gene has CDR1 DFQATT and CDR2 SNEGSKA (reference sequence). CDR3 length: 13 residues. The CDR3 spells CSARAYSNQPQHF.

The V call is TRBV6-2 or TRBV6-3, the J call TRBJ2-2. This CDR3 is built from 15 residues. Germline V gene sequence: CDR1 MNHEY, CDR2 SVGEGT. The CDR3 sequence: CASSYWQSNTGELFF.

This sequence joins TRBV7-8 and TRBJ2-7. The CDR3 spans 13 residues. Germline CDR1 and CDR2: SGHVS and FQNEAQ. CDR3 protein: CASSSGGTYEQYF.

The gene calls are TRBV5-6 and TRBJ2-1; the D call from TCRdb, TRBD2, cannot be confirmed without DNA. The germline V gene has CDR1 SGHDT and CDR2 YYEEEE. The CDR3 is 13 amino acids. This chain's CDR3 is CASSLGGGAEQFF.

CDR3 in amino acids: CASSTDRNNYGYTF. V and J are TRBV5-1 and TRBJ1-2; the D call of TRBD1 rests on TCRdb alone, since no DNA is present to check it. This CDR3 has 14 amino acids. Germline-derived CDR1 and CDR2 are SGHRS and YFSETQ.

The chain joins TRBV20-1 to TRBJ2-7; with no DNA, the TCRdb D assignment of TRBD1 cannot be verified. CDR3 size: 12 residues. Germline V CDR1 and CDR2: DFQATT, SNEGSKA (reference sequence). This CDR3 is CSVRGRETEQYF.

The rearrangement joins TRBV5-5 to TRBJ1-1. This CDR3 comprises 12 residues. Germline values: CDR1 SGHKS, CDR2 YYEKEE (reference sequence). The CDR3 loop reads CASSFQYTEAFF.

The CDR3 reads CASSLAVEGTAIYF. The chain has TRBV7-6 and TRBJ1-3. CDR3 length: 14 residues. The germline V gene encodes CDR1 SGHVS and CDR2 FNYEAQ.